Listed below are T cell receptor beta chains from one sample, sequenced in a study of a mutant IDH1 vaccine in newly diagnosed glioma. Generated by immunoSEQ multiplex PCR, the TCRdb table keeps only in-frame clones and is missing some. This table has some 87,000 clones, about 80% appearing once. Sequencing used PBMCs, obtained from a glioma patient treated with radiotherapy, temozolomide or both. The receptors here all came from a man aged 40-50 years with glioma. Both conserved end residues are part of each CDR3. D genes are given only for firm matches. Size values are once, few and many counts, or a class for expanded clones, and some rows have none.

size	V	D	J	DNA	CDR3
-	TRBV15	-	TRBJ1-2	TGTGCCACCAGCAGAGCCCAGCTAACGAATGGCTACACCTTC	CATSRAQLTNGYTF
-	TRBV5-4	TRBD1	TRBJ2-5	TGTGCCAGCAGCCCGGACAGGGTAGGAGAGACCCAGTACTTC	CASSPDRVGETQYF
-	TRBV6-1	-	TRBJ2-7	TGTGCCAGCACGGGGGCCCACTCCTACGAGCAGTACTTC	CASTGAHSYEQYF
-	TRBV9	TRBD2	TRBJ2-2	TGTGCCAGCAGCGCGACTAGCGGGGCGTTCGCCGGGGAGCTGTTTTTT	CASSATSGAFAGELFF
-	TRBV18	TRBD1	TRBJ2-4	TGTGCCAGCTCATCTCTGGACAGGGCAGACATTCAGTACTTC	CASSSLDRADIQYF
-	TRBV4-3	-	TRBJ2-5	TGCGCCAGCAGCCAAGCCCGGACACAATCTCAAGAGACCCAGTACTTC	CASSQARTQSQETQYF
-	TRBV7-9	TRBD2	TRBJ2-1	TGTGCCAGCAGCTTAAGAGTTCCTAGCGGGAGGGCCGACAACTATGAGCAGTTCTTC	CASSLRVPSGRADNYEQFF
-	TRBV5-8	TRBD1	TRBJ1-5	TGTGCCAGCAGTAACTTCCGGGACAGCCATCAGCCCCAGCATTTT	CASSNFRDSHQPQHF
few	TRBV5-1	TRBD2	TRBJ2-3	TGCGCCAGCAGCTTAGCGGGAGGTTTCGCAGATACGCAGTATTTT	CASSLAGGFADTQYF
-	TRBV29-1	-	TRBJ2-5	TGCAGCGTTGAAGATTCCTTCCAAGAGACCCAGTACTTC	CSVEDSFQETQYF
-	TRBV2	-	TRBJ2-7	TGTGCCAGCCGCCTGGGAGGTACCTACGAGCAGTACTTC	CASRLGGTYEQYF
few	TRBV6-1	-	TRBJ1-1	TGTGCCAGCAGCGCGGGAGGCGACACTGAAGCTTTCTTT	CASSAGGDTEAFF
once	TRBV27	TRBD2	TRBJ2-7	TGTGCCAGCAGTTTAGTAGCGGGAGGGCCTGAGCAGTACTTC	CASSLVAGGPEQYF